The 30 T cell receptor beta chains given below trace back to one sample, sequenced in a study of blood T cells in healthy people across ages. Using a J-beta primer mix together with a sample-barcoded 5' primer, a second PCR was run for about 7 to 12 cycles. TCRdb recomputed calls from the 5' RACE reads with MiXCR, one row per CDR3 protein. The data show about 1.6 million distinct CDR3 sequences, with roughly a third seen just once and roughly 12% held by the top ten. Specimen: blood. These receptors all stem from a woman in her 30s in good health.

This clonotype was counted a few times. The V and J genes are TRBV19 and TRBJ2-1; D possibly corresponds to TRBD2 (7 bases). Trimming removed 6 bases at V and 7 bases at J, with 16 bases between. Per the germline V gene, CDR1 is LNHDA and CDR2 is SQIVND (reference sequence). CDR3 length: 14 residues. Written as DNA, the CDR3 is TGTGCCAGTAGCCCGTGGGGGGGCCAGAATGAGCAGTTCTTC. Translating gives CASSPWGGQNEQFF. Full variable domain (missing parts from reference TRBV19 and TRBJ2-1): DGGITQSPKYLFRKEGQNVTLSCEQNLNHDAMYWYRQDPGQGLRLIYYSQIVNDFQKGDIAEGYSVSREKKESFPLTVTSAQKNPTAFYLCASSPWGGQNEQFFGPGTRLTVL.

This clonotype was seen a few times. This chain connects TRBV15 to TRBJ2-5, with 7 bases aligning to TRBD2. Germline CDR1 LNHNV, CDR2 YYDKDF (reference sequence). CDR3 length: 16 amino acids. V lost 1 base and J lost 2; bases outside the gene matches: 7. The CDR3 loop is CATSRGGSSGQETQYF. The CDR3 DNA follows: TGTGCCACCAGCAGAGGCGGGTCTAGCGGACAAGAGACCCAGTACTTC.

V usage is TRBV12-3 or TRBV12-4 and J usage is TRBJ2-5; D perhaps matches TRBD2 (6 bases). The CDR3 contains 13 residues. V shed 7 bases and J shed 7 bases, with 16 bases lying between them. The CDR3 protein is CASNRGLSGTQYF. In DNA, the CDR3 is TGTGCCAGCAACCGGGGACTCTCAGGGACCCAGTACTTC.

This clonotype showed up just a few times. The genes are TRBV19 and TRBJ2-3; D call uncertain. V was trimmed by 5 bases and J by 5 bases, leaving 8 bases between them. Germline CDR1 is LNHDA and CDR2 is SQIVND (reference sequence). The CDR3 runs 12 residues. The CDR3 region is CASSHLKDTQYF. The CDR3 nucleotides read TGTGCCAGTAGTCACCTAAAAGATACGCAGTATTTT.

About this clonotype: Being one base from a much bigger clone, this may be a read error. Written as DNA, the CDR3 is TGTGCCGTCGGCGAGCAGTACTTC. It encodes CAVGEQYF. The genes are TRBV10-3 and TRBJ2-1; the D is unclear. The assigned J gene may be wrong: the sequence end matches TRBJ2-7 better. Germline V gene data show CDR1 as ENHRY and CDR2 as SYGVKD. This CDR3 is built from 8 residues.

This clonotype was detected only a few times. This rearrangement joins TRBV10-1 to TRBJ2-7; 8 bases fit TRBD1. The V gene end was trimmed by 2 bases and the J gene end by 1 base; junction bases not matched to a gene: 7. Germline V lookup: CDR1 WNHNN, CDR2 SYGVQD (reference sequence). This CDR3 spans 16 amino acids. The CDR3, as DNA: TGCGCCAGCAGTGAGATCTGGACAGGGAGGTCCTACGAGCAGTACTTC. Amino acid sequence: CASSEIWTGRSYEQYF.

V and J are TRBV12-5 and TRBJ2-1; 9 bases match TRBD1. CDR3 length: 16 amino acids. Germline V gene sequence: CDR1 LGHNT, CDR2 FRNRAP. Trimming at V came to 6 bases and at J to 5 bases, leaving 11 bases not matched to a gene. The CDR3 is CASGSTGQGPHNEQFF. CDR3 coding DNA: TGTGCTAGTGGCTCCACAGGACAGGGGCCGCACAATGAGCAGTTCTTC.

This clonotype was counted only a few times. The chain is built from TRBV10-3 and TRBJ2-3, with 14 bases that match TRBD2. The CDR3 runs 16 residues. J gave up 2 bases and V 7 bases, and 5 bases lay outside the gene matches. In germline, CDR1 is ENHRY, CDR2 SYGVKD. The CDR3 DNA reads TGTGCCATCACCGGACTAGCGGGGGGTCCCACAGATACGCAGTATTTT. Its protein product is CAITGLAGGPTDTQYF.

This clonotype was seen many times. J is TRBJ1-6 and V is TRBV20-1; a possible D gene is TRBD1 (5 bases). Per the germline V gene, CDR1 is DFQATT and CDR2 is SNEGSKA (reference sequence). The V end lost 1 base, the J end lost 7 bases, and 14 bases lay between the germline ends. This CDR3 has 15 amino acids. CDR3 loop: CSARASEAGNSPLHF. DNA of the CDR3: TGCAGTGCTAGAGCAAGCGAGGCAGGGAATTCACCCCTCCACTTT.

This clonotype was seen more than once but under ten times. This chain joins TRBV7-2 and TRBJ2-1; 16 nucleotides match TRBD2. V lost 4 bases and J lost 9; bases outside the gene matches: 9. Germline V gene sequence: CDR1 SGHTA, CDR2 FQGNSA. The CDR3 runs 17 residues. CDR3 sequence (DNA): TGTGCCAGCAGCTCATCCGGGACTAGCGGGAGGGCTGGTGAGCAGTTCTTC. Protein: CASSSSGTSGRAGEQFF.

This chain links TRBV7-8 with TRBJ1-2, with TRBD1 matching over 8 bases. Looked up from germline, CDR1 is SGHVS and CDR2 is FQNEAQ. Unmatched junction bases numbered 12, after V lost 3 bases and J lost 0 bases. This CDR3 contains 18 residues. For the CDR3, the DNA is TGTGCCAGCAGCTTCGCAAGACAGGGGCTCACTCCTAACTATGGCTACACCTTC. Its translation: CASSFARQGLTPNYGYTF.

The chain has TRBV4-1 and TRBJ2-1, with D tentatively TRBD1 or TRBD2 (5 bases each). The CDR3 is 15 residues long. Germline loops: CDR1 MGHRA, CDR2 YSYEKL. Trimming took off 6 bases at V and 3 bases at J, with 15 bases between the two ends. Here the CDR3 reads CASREEGSFYNEQFF. The CDR3 bases are TGCGCCAGCAGAGAAGAGGGGAGCTTCTACAATGAGCAGTTCTTC.

Only one count was recorded for this clonotype. The chain uses TRBV2 and TRBJ1-1; D remains unclear. V was trimmed by 8 bases and J by 1 base, leaving 11 bases between them. CDR3 length: 13 residues. Per the germline V gene, CDR1 is SNHLY and CDR2 is FYNNEI. CDR3: CASLVVANTEAFF. DNA for the CDR3: TGTGCCAGCCTAGTCGTAGCGAACACTGAAGCTTTCTTT. The full variable domain, in which reference TRBV2 and TRBJ1-1 provide the parts outside the CDR3, is EPEVTQTPSHQVTQMGQEVILRCVPISNHLYFYWYRQILGQKVEFLVSFYNNEISEKSEIFDDQFSVERPDGSNFTLKIRSTKLEDSAMYFCASLVVANTEAFFGQGTRLTVV.

V gene TRBV20-1 combines with J gene TRBJ2-4, with D possibly matching TRBD1 (6 bases). The DNA end favors TRBJ2-7, so the J call may be wrong. Germline CDR1 DFQATT, CDR2 SNEGSKA (reference sequence). This CDR3 has 12 residues. In nucleotides, the CDR3 is TGCAGTGCTATGAGACAGGACTACGAGCAGTACTTC. Its protein product is CSAMRQDYEQYF.

The CDR3 DNA reads TGTGCCAGCAGTTACTCGCCTGCCGGGGAGCTGTTTTTT. Its translation is CASSYSPAGELFF. The rearrangement uses TRBV6-5 and TRBJ2-2; D remains ambiguous. Trimming stripped 0 bases from V and 6 bases from J, with 5 bases between. This CDR3 contains 13 residues. Per germline, CDR1 MNHEY and CDR2 SVGAGI.

This clonotype occurred many times. V and J are TRBV7-3 and TRBJ2-3, with TRBD2 as a possible D gene (5 bases). The germline V gene encodes CDR1 SGHTA and CDR2 FQGTGA. The length of the CDR3 is 16 residues. Trimming cost V 2 bases and J 3 bases, with 15 bases left between them. Written as DNA, the CDR3 is TGTGCCAGCAGCTTAGGCACGTCCCGGGGTACAGATACGCAGTATTTT. Translated: CASSLGTSRGTDTQYF. The complete variable domain, with remaining parts taken from reference TRBV7-3 and TRBJ2-3, reads GAGVSQTPSNKVTEKGKYVELRCDPISGHTALYWYRQSLGQGPEFLIYFQGTGAADDSGLPNDRFFAVRPEGSVSTLKIQRTERGDSAVYLCASSLGTSRGTDTQYFGPGTRLTVL.

The chain combines TRBV4-2 with TRBJ2-3, with 11 bases lining up with TRBD2. The CDR3 length is 17 residues. Germline CDR1 reads LGHNA; CDR2 reads YNFKEQ. V lost 3 bases and J lost 4; bases outside the gene matches: 9. CDR3 loop: CASSQVAGGLPADTQYF. The CDR3 region has the DNA TGTGCCAGCAGCCAGGTAGCGGGGGGGCTCCCAGCAGATACGCAGTATTTT.

This clonotype was found a few times. This chain links TRBV25-1 with TRBJ1-4; 7 nucleotides line up with TRBD1. Germline V gene lookup returns CDR1 MGHDK and CDR2 SYGVNS. The CDR3 is 14 residues long. The trim removed 4 bases at V and 5 bases at J, leaving 4 bases unmatched. The CDR3 DNA is TGTGCCAGCAGTGCCCCAGGGGGAAATGAAAAACTGTTTTTT. Translated: CASSAPGGNEKLFF.

This clonotype has a single count. At one end, the junction sequence differs from germline, possibly due to a read error. The chain recombines TRBV11-2 with TRBJ2-1; weak D call: TRBD2 (5 bases). The germline CDR1 and CDR2 sequences are SGHAT and FQNNGV. CDR3 length: 17 amino acids. CDR3 nucleotides: TGTGCCGGCAGCTGGAGGAGGTCGCCTATTCCGTACAATGAGCAGTTCTTC. It is translated as CAGSWRRSPIPYNEQFF.

The chain carries TRBV10-2 and TRBJ1-2; maybe TRBD1 (5 bases). This CDR3 comprises 14 residues. The germline gives CDR1 WSHSY, CDR2 SAAADI. With 0 bases removed from V and 5 bases from J, the gap between germline ends came to 10 bases. This CDR3 reads CASSESGRVYGYTF. CDR3 nucleotides: TGCGCCAGCAGTGAGTCTGGCAGGGTGTATGGCTACACCTTC.

The chain joins TRBV6-2 or TRBV6-3 to TRBJ2-5, with D uncertain. This CDR3 is 14 amino acids long. Trimming cost V 2 bases and J 4 bases, with 11 bases left between them. Germline loops: CDR1 MNHEY, CDR2 SVGEGT. CDR3 protein: CASSYKGPGETQYF. The CDR3 DNA reads TGTGCCAGCAGTTACAAAGGGCCGGGAGAGACCCAGTACTTC.

The chain has TRBV28 and TRBJ2-5; D gene ambiguous. V gave up 3 bases and J gave up 4 bases, with 15 bases separating them. The CDR3 runs 15 residues. The V gene's germline CDR1 is MDHEN and CDR2 SYDVKM. The CDR3 sequence is CASSLGSVRLETQYF. In DNA, the CDR3 is TGTGCCAGCAGTTTGGGGTCAGTCAGGTTAGAGACCCAGTACTTC.

The gene calls are TRBV9 and TRBJ2-5; unclear D gene. The J call may be mistaken, given a closer DNA end match to TRBJ2-7. The length of the CDR3 is 14 residues. The germline V gene has CDR1 SGDLS and CDR2 YYNGEE. Here the CDR3 DNA reads TGTGCCAGCAGCGTAGCACGGCAAGGCTACGAGCAGTACTTC. This encodes CASSVARQGYEQYF.

The J gene is TRBJ1-5, the V gene TRBV5-8; 9 nucleotides align to TRBD1. The junction had 13 bases not matched to a gene; V was cut back by 4 bases and J by 2 bases. This CDR3 comprises 18 residues. Germline-derived CDR1 and CDR2 are SGHTS and YDEGEE. For the CDR3, the DNA is TGTGCCAGCAGCGCGACCGGGACAGGGAAAAGCGGCAATCAGCCCCAGCATTTT. Amino acid sequence: CASSATGTGKSGNQPQHF. Based on the CDR3 plus reference TRBV5-8 and TRBJ1-5, the full variable domain is EAGVTQSPTHLIKTRGQQATLRCSPISGHTSVYWYQQALGLGLQFLLWYDEGEERNRGNFPPRFSGRQFPNYSSELNVNALELEDSALYLCASSATGTGKSGNQPQHFGDGTRLSIL.

This clonotype was recorded a few times. The CDR3 DNA is TGCGCCAGCAGCCAAGGGTCAGGGGGTCTCTACGAGCAGTACTTC. Translation: CASSQGSGGLYEQYF. V and J are TRBV4-1 and TRBJ2-7, with 7 positions matching TRBD1. V shed 1 base, J shed 3 bases, and the junction held 6 bases outside the gene matches. The CDR3 is 15 residues long. Germline loops: CDR1 MGHRA, CDR2 YSYEKL.

This clonotype showed up just a few times. The V call is TRBV4-2, the J call TRBJ2-1; 14 nucleotides align to TRBD2. Trimming at V came to 1 base and at J to 6 bases, leaving 5 bases not matched to a gene. The CDR3 has 17 residues. CDR1 and CDR2 (germline): LGHNA, YNFKEQ. The CDR3: CASSQGGLAGASNEQFF. Here the CDR3 DNA reads TGTGCCAGCAGCCAAGGGGGACTAGCGGGAGCATCCAATGAGCAGTTCTTC.

V gene TRBV6-1 combines with J gene TRBJ1-5; the D is unclear. From germline, CDR1 is MNHNS and CDR2 SASEGT. The germline V and J ends were trimmed by 7 bases and 0 bases, with 10 bases remaining between them. The CDR3 contains 14 residues. As DNA, the CDR3 is TGTGCCAGCACCAACTTCTATAGCAATCAGCCCCAGCATTTT. Its translation is CASTNFYSNQPQHF.

V is TRBV2 and J is TRBJ2-5; TRBD2 matches 11 bases. The CDR3 contains 15 residues. Germline V gene sequence: CDR1 SNHLY, CDR2 FYNNEI. V lost 8 bases and J lost 3; bases outside the gene matches: 8. The CDR3 is CASSQDSGGEETQYF. CDR3 nucleotide sequence: TGTGCCAGCTCCCAGGATAGCGGGGGGGAAGAGACCCAGTACTTC.

The V call is TRBV25-1, the J call TRBJ2-3; D unclear. The CDR3 totals 14 residues. Germline CDR1 MGHDK, CDR2 SYGVNS. V lost 1 base, J lost 4 bases, and 9 bases lay in between. The CDR3: CASSEFSKPDTQYF. The CDR3 DNA is TGTGCCAGCAGTGAATTCAGTAAACCAGATACGCAGTATTTT.

This clonotype has ten or more counts. The chain carries TRBV12-3 or TRBV12-4 and TRBJ2-7, with D tentatively TRBD2 (7 bases). V was trimmed by 5 bases and J by 0 bases, leaving 14 bases between them. The CDR3 totals 15 residues. This CDR3 is CASSPSGGSSYEQYF. CDR3 in DNA: TGTGCCAGCAGTCCCTCGGGGGGCAGCTCCTACGAGCAGTACTTC.